Listed here are 23 T cell receptor beta chains from one sample, sequenced in a study of blood T cells in healthy people across ages (dated by TCRdb to about 2015). Library preparation employed 5' RACE. Instrument on record: Illumina HiSeq 2500. The second PCR ran for roughly 7 to 12 cycles and used a J-beta primer mix along with a sample-barcoded 5' primer. The public sequencing data were trimmed at Q25 with fastp and processed into clonotypes with MiXCR by TCRdb, which kept only in-frame beta chains. Each CDR3 protein gets just one entry, which takes the most common genes and DNA from the rows behind it. This sample has some 1.1 million distinct CDR3 sequences in its table, and 35% to 40% of those were observed once. Together, the top ten hold approximately 14% of the sample. What was sequenced was blood. The receptors come from a man between 18 and 35 years old in good health.

The DNA for the CDR3 is TGTGCCAGCAGTTACAGACAGGCCCGAGACACTGAAGCTTTCTTT. The encoded protein is CASSYRQARDTEAFF. V usage is TRBV7-2 and J usage is TRBJ1-1, with D possibly being TRBD1 (6 bases). The CDR3 runs 15 residues. CDR1 and CDR2 (germline): SGHTA, FQGNSA. Between the trimmed V and J ends, which lost 6 bases and 3 bases, there was a span of 17 bases.

The V and J genes are TRBV24-1 and TRBJ2-1; D gene uncertain. Germline V gives CDR1 KGHDR, CDR2 SFDVKD. The CDR3 runs to 13 residues. Deletions cut 1 base from V and 7 bases from J, with 7 bases between. The CDR3 DNA follows: TGTGCCACCAGTGATTTAATGACGAATGAGCAGTTCTTC. Protein product: CATSDLMTNEQFF.

The sample holds one count of this clonotype. J is TRBJ2-1 and V is TRBV7-9, with D tentatively TRBD2 (6 bases). This CDR3 has 15 residues. V lost 3 bases to trimming and J lost 9 bases, with 18 bases between them. Germline V gives CDR1 SEHNR, CDR2 FQNEAQ (reference sequence). CDR3 DNA sequence: TGTGCCAGCAGCTTTCTAAGACTAGAAGACAGTGAGCAGTTCTTC. Residues: CASSFLRLEDSEQFF.

J is TRBJ1-2 and V is TRBV7-6; perhaps TRBD1 as D (6 bases). The V gene lost 5 bases and the J gene lost 3 bases, with 19 bases spanning the gap. This CDR3 comprises 16 residues. CDR1 is SGHVS and CDR2 is FNYEAQ in the germline V gene. CDR3 sequence: CASSLGQPIGYYGYTF. DNA for the CDR3: TGTGCCAGCAGCCTAGGACAGCCGATAGGTTACTATGGCTACACCTTC.

The rearrangement uses TRBV14 and TRBJ2-7, with unresolved D. Looked up from germline, CDR1 is SGHDN and CDR2 is FVKESK. The V gene lost 3 bases and the J gene lost 7 bases, with 13 bases spanning the gap. The CDR3 is 13 residues long. The CDR3 reads CASSHRWVEEQYF. The CDR3 coding sequence is TGTGCCAGCAGCCACCGGTGGGTGGAGGAGCAGTACTTC.

V and J are TRBV6-5 and TRBJ1-2, with D possibly TRBD1 on 5 matching bases. Germline CDR1 and CDR2: MNHEY and SVGAGI. The V and J ends lost 8 bases and 0 bases respectively, with 13 bases between them. The CDR3 contains 14 residues. CDR3 coding DNA: TGTGCCAGCGGGACTTCCCCAGCTAACTATGGCTACACCTTC. This encodes CASGTSPANYGYTF.

The rearrangement joins TRBV4-3 to TRBJ2-7, with 8 bases matching TRBD1. The CDR3 loop spans 15 amino acids. Germline V lookup: CDR1 LGHNA, CDR2 YSLEER. V dropped 4 bases and J dropped 3; count of bases not matched to a gene: 8. Here the CDR3 DNA reads TGCGCCAGCAGCCGGACAACACAGGGGGGCTACGAGCAGTACTTC. Its protein product is CASSRTTQGGYEQYF.

V usage is TRBV7-8 and J usage is TRBJ2-1; TRBD1 matches 9 bases. The CDR3 length is 16 residues. Germline V gives CDR1 SGHVS, CDR2 FQNEAQ. J gave up 7 bases and V 1 base, and 8 bases lay outside the gene matches. The CDR3 region is CASSLEGQGVRNEQFF. As DNA, the CDR3 is TGTGCCAGCAGCTTAGAGGGACAGGGAGTAAGGAATGAGCAGTTCTTC.

This rearrangement joins TRBV2 to TRBJ1-5; the D is unclear. This CDR3 is built from 13 residues. Germline V gene data show CDR1 as SNHLY and CDR2 as FYNNEI. With 3 bases removed from V and 3 bases from J, the gap between germline ends came to 6 bases. The CDR3 protein is CASSERVNQPQHF. CDR3 coding DNA: TGTGCCAGCAGTGAGAGGGTCAATCAGCCCCAGCATTTT.

This clonotype occurred many times. The gene calls are TRBV5-1 and TRBJ1-4; the match to TRBD1 covers 8 bases. This CDR3 region has 14 residues. In germline, CDR1 is SGHRS, CDR2 YFSETQ. V was clipped by 3 bases and J by 8 bases; unmatched bases: 6. CDR3 DNA sequence: TGCGCCAGCAGCTGGACAGGGACGGGAGAAAAACTGTTTTTT. Its translation is CASSWTGTGEKLFF.

This clonotype turned up a few times. The V call is TRBV15, the J call TRBJ1-3; no clear D. From germline, CDR1 is LNHNV and CDR2 YYDKDF (reference sequence). This CDR3 comprises 14 residues. The V gene lost 2 bases and the J gene lost 4 bases, with 9 bases spanning the gap. DNA of the CDR3: TGTGCCACCAGCAGATCTTCATTCGGAAACACCATATATTTT. It yields the protein CATSRSSFGNTIYF.

This clonotype came up a few times. CDR3: CASSSRQSADEQYF. CDR3 bases: TGTGCCAGCAGTTCTAGACAGTCCGCGGACGAGCAGTACTTC. This chain uses TRBV28 with TRBJ2-7; D is possibly TRBD1 (5 bases). V lost 4 bases to trimming and J lost 5 bases, with 15 bases between them. Germline lookup yields CDR1 MDHEN and CDR2 SYDVKM. This CDR3 spans 14 amino acids.

The V gene is TRBV12-3 or TRBV12-4, the J gene TRBJ1-1, with D perhaps TRBD1 (6 bases). The CDR3 spans 12 residues. V shed 5 bases and J shed 6 bases, with 10 bases lying between them. The chain's CDR3 is CASSTTGPEAFF. CDR3 DNA: TGTGCCAGCAGTACCACAGGGCCTGAAGCTTTCTTT.

This clonotype has ten or more counts. This chain links TRBV5-1 with TRBJ2-3; D unresolved. CDR1 and CDR2 (germline): SGHRS, YFSETQ. Trimming took 0 bases from V and 4 from J, leaving 3 bases between them. This CDR3 comprises 12 residues. In DNA form, the CDR3 reads TGCGCCAGCAGCTTGGATTCAGATACGCAGTATTTT. The encoded protein is CASSLDSDTQYF.

The chain has TRBV7-2 and TRBJ2-5, with 9 bases fitting TRBD2. The J call may be in error: the DNA end matches TRBJ2-1 better. From germline, CDR1 is SGHTA and CDR2 FQGNSA. The CDR3 length is 18 residues. The CDR3 is CASSLRRTSVQFQETQFF. CDR3 bases: TGTGCCAGCAGCTTACGAAGGACTAGCGTCCAATTCCAAGAGACCCAGTTCTTC.

This chain uses TRBV5-4 with TRBJ2-7; 8 bases agree with TRBD2. The trim removed 4 bases at V and 2 bases at J, leaving 8 bases unmatched. The CDR3 consists of 15 residues. The germline CDR1 and CDR2 sequences are SGHNT and YYREEE (reference sequence). The CDR3 loop reads CASSREGSGAYEQYF. The CDR3 DNA reads as TGTGCCAGCAGCCGCGAGGGTAGCGGGGCCTACGAGCAGTACTTC.

This clonotype was detected only a few times. V gene TRBV12-3 or TRBV12-4 combines with J gene TRBJ2-7; D gene unclear. The V end was cut by 4 bases, the J end by 0 bases, with 10 bases between. The CDR3 totals 14 residues. The DNA of the CDR3 is TGTGCCAGCAGTTCCCAGTCGACCTCCTACGAGCAGTACTTC. It codes for CASSSQSTSYEQYF.

The chain is built from TRBV4-2 and TRBJ2-7; D perhaps matches TRBD1 (6 bases). CDR3 length: 14 amino acids. Trimming took 4 bases from V and 3 from J, leaving 13 bases between them. From germline, CDR1 is LGHNA and CDR2 YNFKEQ. The CDR3 spells CASSPSKDSYEQYF. The CDR3 region has the DNA TGTGCCAGCAGCCCCAGTAAGGACAGCTACGAGCAGTACTTC.

This clonotype was observed a handful of times. The chain carries TRBV20-1 and TRBJ1-2; no firm D call. Trimming stripped 1 base from V and 5 bases from J, with 14 bases between. The CDR3 spans 14 residues. Germline lookup yields CDR1 DFQATT and CDR2 SNEGSKA (reference sequence). The CDR3 loop reads CSARGSAGPYGYTF. Written as DNA, the CDR3 is TGCAGTGCTAGAGGTTCGGCGGGCCCTTATGGCTACACCTTC.

This clonotype was observed a handful of times. This chain connects TRBV20-1 to TRBJ1-4; D is ambiguous. Germline loops: CDR1 DFQATT, CDR2 SNEGSKA (reference sequence). This CDR3 spans 12 amino acids. Trimming removed 6 bases from V and 8 bases from J, with 13 bases in between. CDR3 residues: CSAKRNSEKLFF. The CDR3 DNA follows: TGCAGTGCCAAGAGGAATAGCGAAAAACTGTTTTTT.

This clonotype was detected only a few times. The chain joins TRBV28 to TRBJ1-5; 7 bases map to TRBD1. V trimming: 10 bases; J trimming: 3 bases; junction bases outside the gene matches: 15. Germline V gives CDR1 MDHEN, CDR2 SYDVKM. The CDR3 totals 16 residues. The CDR3 sequence is CATEIQGIITNQPQHF. DNA of the CDR3: TGTGCCACAGAGATACAGGGGATAATTACCAATCAGCCCCAGCATTTT.

V usage is TRBV27 and J usage is TRBJ1-6; 9 bases fit TRBD1. Germline CDR1 MNHEY, CDR2 SMNVEV (reference sequence). J lost 8 bases, V lost 4 bases, and 3 bases had no gene match. The CDR3 consists of 14 residues. Here the CDR3 reads CASSSDRGDSPLHF. As DNA, the CDR3 is TGTGCCAGCAGTTCGGACAGGGGCGATTCACCCCTCCACTTT.

The V call is TRBV3-1, the J call TRBJ2-7, with a possible D match to TRBD1 (6 bases). Germline CDR1 reads LGHDT; CDR2 reads YNNKEL (reference sequence). The CDR3 spans 13 residues. Trimming took 4 bases from V and 2 from J, leaving 9 bases between them. CDR3 residues: CASSRRGPYEQYF. The CDR3 DNA is TGTGCCAGCAGCCGCAGGGGTCCCTACGAGCAGTACTTC.